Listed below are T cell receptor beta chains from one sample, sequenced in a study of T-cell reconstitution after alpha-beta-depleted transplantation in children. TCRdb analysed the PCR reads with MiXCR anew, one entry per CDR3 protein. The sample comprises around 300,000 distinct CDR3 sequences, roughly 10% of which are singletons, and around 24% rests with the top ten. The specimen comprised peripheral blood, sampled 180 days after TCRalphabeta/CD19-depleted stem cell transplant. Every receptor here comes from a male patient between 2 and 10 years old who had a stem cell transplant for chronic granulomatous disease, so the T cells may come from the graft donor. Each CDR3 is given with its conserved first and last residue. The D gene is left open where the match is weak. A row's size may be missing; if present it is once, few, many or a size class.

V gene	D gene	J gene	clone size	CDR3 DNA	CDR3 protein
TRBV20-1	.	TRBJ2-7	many	TGCAGTGCTAGACCCACCGCAGCGGACTACGAGCAGTACTTC	CSARPTAADYEQYF
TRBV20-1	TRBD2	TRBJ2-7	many	TGCAGTGCCCAAGCGGGGGACGTAGACGAGCAGTACTTC	CSAQAGDVDEQYF
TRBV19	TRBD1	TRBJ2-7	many	TGTGCCAGTAGTATCGGATTGGGGACAGCCTACGAGCAGTACTTC	CASSIGLGTAYEQYF
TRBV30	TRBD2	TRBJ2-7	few	TGTGCCTGGAGTTTGACTTTGACTAGCGGGAGATCCCACGAGCAGTACTTC	CAWSLTLTSGRSHEQYF
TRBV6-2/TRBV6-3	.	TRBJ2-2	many	TGTGCCAGCAGTTACGACGTGATGCGTACCGGGGAGCTGTTTTTT	CASSYDVMRTGELFF
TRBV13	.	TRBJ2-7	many	TGTGCCAGCTCCGCCGGGGCAGGGAATATCCACGAGCAGTACTTC	CASSAGAGNIHEQYF
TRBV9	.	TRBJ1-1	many	TGTGCCAGCAGCGTAGTGGGGAGCACTGAAGCTTTCTTT	CASSVVGSTEAFF
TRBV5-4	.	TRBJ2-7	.	TGTGCCAGCAGCTTGGTTTGGGCAGGGACCTCCAACGAGCAGTACTTC	CASSLVWAGTSNEQYF
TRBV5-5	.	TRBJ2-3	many	TGTGCCAGCACCGTGGCTGGACACACCGCGGCAGATACGCAGTATTTT	CASTVAGHTAADTQYF
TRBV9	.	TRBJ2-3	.	TGTGCCAGCAGCGATTTTGGGGGGGGGGCGACAGATACGCAGTATTTT	CASSDFGGGATDTQYF
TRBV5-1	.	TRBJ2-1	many	TGCGCCAGCAGCCCCTCCCCAGGGCAGAAACCTATTCAATTCTCCTACAATGAGCAGTTCTTC	CASSPSPGQKPIQFSYNEQFF
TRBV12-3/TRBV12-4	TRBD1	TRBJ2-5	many	TGTGCCAGCAGTTCCGGGACAGCAGAGACCCAGTACTTC	CASSSGTAETQYF
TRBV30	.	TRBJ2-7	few	TGTGCCTGGAAGTTCGGGGCCGTGGACTACGAGCAGTACTTC	CAWKFGAVDYEQYF
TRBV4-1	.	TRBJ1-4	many	TGCGCCAGCAGCCAACCCGAGGGTGAAAAACTGTTTTTT	CASSQPEGEKLFF
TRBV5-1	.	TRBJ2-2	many	TGCGCCAGCAGCCCTCTCGTCGTTGTCGGGGAGCTGTTTTTT	CASSPLVVVGELFF
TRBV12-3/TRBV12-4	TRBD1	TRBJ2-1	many	TGTGCCAGCAGCGGGACAGCCAATGAGCAGTTCTTC	CASSGTANEQFF
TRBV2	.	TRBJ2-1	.	TGTGCCAGCGCGTCTGGGGAAAACAATGAGCAGTTCTTC	CASASGENNEQFF
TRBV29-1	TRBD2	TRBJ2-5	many	TGCAGCGTTGACGCACTAGCGGGAGAGACCCAGTACTTC	CSVDALAGETQYF
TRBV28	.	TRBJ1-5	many	TGTGCCAGCAGCCATACGCTGGGTACAACATGGGGGGAGCCCCAGCATTTT	CASSHTLGTTWGEPQHF
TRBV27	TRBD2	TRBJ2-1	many	TGTGCCAGCAGTCCGCCTGCGGTAGGTAGCGGGATCTACAATGAGCAGTTCTTC	CASSPPAVGSGIYNEQFF
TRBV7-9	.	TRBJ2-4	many	TGTGCCAGTGGACGGACCATAGCCAAAAACATTCAGTACTTC	CASGRTIAKNIQYF
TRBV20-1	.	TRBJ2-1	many	TGCAGTGCTAGAGATTTGGGAGGAGGTTTCTACAATGAGCAGTTCTTC	CSARDLGGGFYNEQFF
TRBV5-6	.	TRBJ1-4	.	TGTGCCAACAGCTTGGGTGGCGAAAAACTGTTTTTT	CANSLGGEKLFF
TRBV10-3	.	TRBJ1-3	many	TGTGCCATCAGTGGCCCCGGGACGGGGGGAAACACCATATATTTT	CAISGPGTGGNTIYF
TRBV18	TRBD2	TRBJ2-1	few	TGTGCCAGCTCACCTTCGGGACTACCGTCTGAGCAGTTCTTC	CASSPSGLPSEQFF
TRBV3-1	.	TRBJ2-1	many	TGTGCCAGCAGCCAAGGGAGAATAGCGTTGGATGAGCAGTTCTTC	CASSQGRIALDEQFF
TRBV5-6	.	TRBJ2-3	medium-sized	TGTGCCAGCAGCTTGGCGTTAGGGGGGCGGGATACGCAGTATTTT	CASSLALGGRDTQYF
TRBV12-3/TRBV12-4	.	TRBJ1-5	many	TGTGCCAGCAGCCGGGGCGAGGAATATAGCAATCAGCCCCAGCATTTT	CASSRGEEYSNQPQHF
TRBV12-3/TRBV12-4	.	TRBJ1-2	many	TGTGCCAGCAGTTTCGGGGTCGGCTACACCTTC	CASSFGVGYTF
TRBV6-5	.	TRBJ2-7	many	TGTGCCAGCAGTTACCTGACAGGAACCTACGAGCAGTACTTC	CASSYLTGTYEQYF
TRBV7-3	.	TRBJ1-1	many	TGTGCCAGCACCCAGGGGTCCAGGGGATTCACTGAAGCTTTCTTT	CASTQGSRGFTEAFF
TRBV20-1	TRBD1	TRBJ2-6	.	TGCAGTGCTAGTGAGGGGGCGTATGGGGCCAACGTCCTGACTTTC	CSASEGAYGANVLTF
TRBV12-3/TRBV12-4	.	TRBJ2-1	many	TGTGCCAGCAGGAGGGCAGGGGGGATGGGTTATGAGCAGTTCTTC	CASRRAGGMGYEQFF
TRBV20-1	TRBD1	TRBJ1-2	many	TGCAGTGCTAGAGGATCTGAGACAGGGGAGGTTGGCTACACCTTC	CSARGSETGEVGYTF
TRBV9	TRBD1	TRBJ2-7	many	TGTGCCAGCAGCGTATTATCGACAGGGAGTTACTACGAGCAGTACTTC	CASSVLSTGSYYEQYF
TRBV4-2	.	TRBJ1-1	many	TGTGCCAGCAGTGTACTTTTGAACACTGAAGCTTTCTTT	CASSVLLNTEAFF
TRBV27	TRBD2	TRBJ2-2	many	TGTGCCAGCAGTTTAGGCTTAGCGGGAGTTACCGGGGAGCTGTTTTTT	CASSLGLAGVTGELFF
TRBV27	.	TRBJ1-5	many	TGTGCCAGCAGTCCTCGGTGGGGCTCAGGCAATCAGCCCCAGCATTTT	CASSPRWGSGNQPQHF
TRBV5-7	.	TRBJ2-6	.	TGTGCCAGCAGCCCCGGGCTCCTGGGAGGTCCTGGGGCCAACGTCCTGACTTTC	CASSPGLLGGPGANVLTF
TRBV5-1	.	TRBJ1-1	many	TGCGCCAGCAGCATGGACAGCCTCACTGAAGCTTTCTTT	CASSMDSLTEAFF
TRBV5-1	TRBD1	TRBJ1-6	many	TGCGCCAGCAGCTTCCGACAGGGAAGCGATTCACCCCTCCACTTT	CASSFRQGSDSPLHF
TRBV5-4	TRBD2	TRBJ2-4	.	TGTGCCAGCAGCCGGGGGGGGCCGACCGTGATCAAAAACATTCAGTACTTC	CASSRGGPTVIKNIQYF
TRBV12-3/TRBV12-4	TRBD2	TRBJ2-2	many	TGTGCCAGCAGACCAAGCGGGAGTAGGGACACCGGGGAGCTGTTTTTT	CASRPSGSRDTGELFF
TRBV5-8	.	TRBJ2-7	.	TGTGCCAGCAGCTTGTTTTGGGGGGGGCCTAGCTCCTACGAGCAGTACTTC	CASSLFWGGPSSYEQYF
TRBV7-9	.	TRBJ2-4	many	TGTGCCAGCAGCCTATGGCGGGGGTGGAGGGCCCAGGGGGCCAAAAACATTCAGTACTTC	CASSLWRGWRAQGAKNIQYF
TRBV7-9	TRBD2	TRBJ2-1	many	TGTGCCAGCAGCTTAATAGCGGGTGAGCAGTTCTTC	CASSLIAGEQFF
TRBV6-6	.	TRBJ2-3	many	TGTGCCAGCAGTTACTGGACTCGAGATACGCAGTATTTT	CASSYWTRDTQYF